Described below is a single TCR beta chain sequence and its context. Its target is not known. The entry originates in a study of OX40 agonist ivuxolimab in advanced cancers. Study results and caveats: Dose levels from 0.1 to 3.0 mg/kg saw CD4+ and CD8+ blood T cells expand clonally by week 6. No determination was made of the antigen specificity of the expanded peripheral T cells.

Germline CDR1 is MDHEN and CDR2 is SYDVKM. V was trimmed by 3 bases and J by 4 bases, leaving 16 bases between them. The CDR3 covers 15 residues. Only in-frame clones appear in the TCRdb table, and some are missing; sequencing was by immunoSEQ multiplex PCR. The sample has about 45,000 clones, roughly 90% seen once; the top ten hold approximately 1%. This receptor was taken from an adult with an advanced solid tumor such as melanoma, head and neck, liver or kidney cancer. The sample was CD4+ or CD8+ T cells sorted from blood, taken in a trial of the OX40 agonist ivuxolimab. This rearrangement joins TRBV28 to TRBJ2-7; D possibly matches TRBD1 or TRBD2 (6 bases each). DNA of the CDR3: TGTGCCAGCAGTTTTATCCGGCAGGGGAGGTACGAGCAGTACTTC. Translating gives CASSFIRQGRYEQYF.